This T cell receptor beta chain was recorded in a study of shared clonotypes between healthy human individuals. Study findings and constraints: It was the few donors that limited the genetic and exposure-history diversity represented.

As for this clone: Its antigen is currently unknown.

TCRdb's table, derived via immunoSEQ multiplex PCR, lists solely in-frame clones and lacks some. The data show about 1,900,000 clones, with over 85% seen just once and 1% to 1.5% held by the top ten. Positively selected for CCR7, the CD45RO-negative cells used as naive CD8 cells excluded terminally differentiated effector memory CD45RA+ cells. The sequence derives from a man aged 18 to 30 in good health. Sequenced sample: naive CD8+ T cells sorted from blood.

The DNA for the CDR3 is TGTGCCAGTAGTATTAATAGGGCGGACTATGGCTACACCTTC. Protein product: CASSINRADYGYTF. The gene calls are TRBV19 and TRBJ1-2; D not certain. V dropped 3 bases and J dropped 3 bases, with 11 bases sitting between them. The CDR3 sequence is 14 residues long. Germline CDR1 reads LNHDA; CDR2 reads SQIVND (reference sequence).